This entry features one T cell receptor (beta chain) sequence. The same CDR3 can be traced to other DNA sequences in this sample. This entry is derived from a study of blood T cell repertoires in COVID-19. In the authors' workflow: Estimated nucleated cell counts came from reference gene primer amplification. Profiling relied on immunoSEQ multiplex PCR, and the TCRdb table lists in-frame clones only, not all of them. That table supplies the V and J calls and clone size; D and trimming were determined from the DNA. Of some 330,000 clones listed, approximately 88% are singletons. V dropped 4 bases and J dropped 2; count of bases not matched to a gene: 2. Germline CDR1 and CDR2: SNHLY and FYNNEI. The CDR3 totals 14 residues. Participants spanned ages roughly 18 to 90 years and resided in over 20 US areas. Donors were grouped by their self-reported clinical history. Recovered participants had two consecutive negative NP/OP PCR tests, healthcare professional clearance, or symptom resolution.

The rearrangement joins TRBV2 to TRBJ1-5, with 7 nucleotides matching TRBD1. The sample was PBMCs or T cells enriched from blood (not recorded which). The clonotype was recovered from a man aged 25-45 years who had recovered from COVID-19. In DNA form, the CDR3 reads TGTGCCAGCAGTGGACAGGGTGGCAATCAGCCCCAGCATTTT. This sequence encodes CASSGQGGNQPQHF.